This is a list of T cell receptor beta chains from one sample in a study of shared clonotypes between healthy human individuals. Sequencing used immunoSEQ multiplex PCR; TCRdb keeps in-frame clones, though not all of them. The sample records over a million clones, over 95% being singletons. The specimen sequenced was naive CD4+ T cells sorted from blood. All receptors derive from a man aged 25-45 years in good health. Each CDR3 is given with its conserved first and last residue. D genes are given only for firm matches. Some rows mark clone size as missing; the rest say once, few, many or name a class of expanded clone.

TRBV6-4,TRBJ2-2,NA,TRBD1,CASSLDRVTGELFF,TGTGCCAGCAGCCTTGACAGGGTCACCGGGGAGCTGTTTTTT
TRBV5-1,TRBJ2-7,NA,TRBD2,CASTLGSGRVHEQYF,TGCGCCAGCACCCTCGGGAGCGGGAGAGTCCACGAGCAGTACTTC
TRBV11-2,TRBJ1-1,NA,TRBD1,CASSTQGASTEAFF,TGTGCCAGCAGCACTCAGGGGGCAAGCACTGAAGCTTTCTTT
TRBV5-1,TRBJ1-2,once,NA,CASSLVTGNYGYTF,TGTGCCAGCAGCTTGGTCACCGGAAACTATGGCTACACCTTC
TRBV5-6,TRBJ2-7,NA,TRBD1,CASSWPGQGNSEQYF,TGTGCCAGCAGCTGGCCGGGACAGGGGAATAGCGAGCAGTACTTC
TRBV5-5,TRBJ1-1,NA,NA,CASSFGQTNTEAFF,TGTGCCAGCAGCTTCGGGCAGACGAACACTGAAGCTTTCTTT
TRBV6-1,TRBJ1-1,NA,NA,CASKRGNTEAFF,TGTGCCAGCAAGAGGGGGAACACTGAAGCTTTCTTT
TRBV2,TRBJ1-2,NA,NA,CASSGRYGYTF,TGTGCCAGCAGTGGCAGATATGGCTACACCTTC
TRBV18,TRBJ2-7,many,NA,CASSRELGEQYF,TGTGCCAGCTCACGGGAGCTCGGCGAGCAGTACTTC
TRBV7-9,TRBJ2-1,NA,TRBD2,CASSPRGSKNEQFF,TGTGCCAGCAGCCCACGCGGGAGTAAGAATGAGCAGTTCTTC
TRBV7-8,TRBJ1-1,NA,NA,CASSLAGWEAFF,TGTGCCAGCAGCTTAGCTGGATGGGAAGCTTTCTTT
TRBV5-1,TRBJ2-1,NA,NA,CASSLEGLSTYNEQFF,TGCGCCAGCAGCTTGGAGGGACTGTCGACCTACAATGAGCAGTTCTTC
TRBV9,TRBJ2-7,NA,NA,CASSVGPPAYQQYF,TGTGCCAGCAGCGTAGGACCCCCCGCCTACCAGCAGTACTTC
TRBV15,TRBJ2-1,NA,NA,CATSREQSSYNEQFF,TGTGCCACCAGCAGAGAACAGAGCTCCTACAATGAGCAGTTCTTC
TRBV6-5,TRBJ2-7,NA,NA,CASSPRAAPYEQYF,TGTGCCAGCAGTCCAAGAGCGGCGCCCTACGAGCAGTACTTC